This T cell receptor (beta chain) stems from a study of blood T cells in healthy people across ages. Primers used in a second PCR of roughly 6 to 11 cycles were a sample-barcoded 5' primer and a J-beta primer mix. MiXCR, run by TCRdb on the 5' RACE reads, gives a single entry per CDR3 protein. The sample has approximately 1,700,000 distinct CDR3 sequences, about 39% seen once. CDR1 and CDR2 from the germline V gene are LNHNV and YYDKDF (reference sequence). The CDR3 runs 17 residues. J lost 5 bases, V lost 0 bases, and 9 bases had no gene match. The sample comprised blood. The TCR was taken from a human donor in good health. The gene calls are TRBV15 and TRBJ2-5, with 10 nucleotides matching TRBD1. CDR3 region: CATSREAPGQGWETQYF. The CDR3 coding sequence is TGTGCCACCAGCAGAGAAGCTCCGGGACAGGGGTGGGAGACCCAGTACTTC.